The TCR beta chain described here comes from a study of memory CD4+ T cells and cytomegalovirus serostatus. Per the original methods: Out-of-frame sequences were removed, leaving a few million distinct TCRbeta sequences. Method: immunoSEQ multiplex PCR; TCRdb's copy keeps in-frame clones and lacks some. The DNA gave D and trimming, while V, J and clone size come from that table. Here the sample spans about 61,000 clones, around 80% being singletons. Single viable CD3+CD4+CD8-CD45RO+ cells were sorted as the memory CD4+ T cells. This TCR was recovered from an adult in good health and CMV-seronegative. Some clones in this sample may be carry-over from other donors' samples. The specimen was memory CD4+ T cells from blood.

CDR3 coding DNA: TGTGCCAGCAGTGATGTCAGGCCGCTCTCTAATGAGCAGTTCTTC. It specifies CASSDVRPLSNEQFF. The chain recombines TRBV2 with TRBJ2-1; unclear D gene. The V gene lost 3 bases and the J gene lost 7 bases, with 16 bases spanning the gap. This CDR3 is built from 15 residues. CDR1 SNHLY and CDR2 FYNNEI come from the germline V gene. Together with reference TRBV2 and TRBJ2-1, the CDR3 gives the full variable domain: EPEVTQTPSHQVTQMGQEVILRCVPISNHLYFYWYRQILGQKVEFLVSFYNNEISEKSEIFDDQFSVERPDGSNFTLKIRSTKLEDSAMYFCASSDVRPLSNEQFFGPGTRLTVL.